This T cell receptor (beta chain) is drawn from a study of CD8 T cells in Susac syndrome. TEMRA cells were FACS-enriched, unlike CD8+ and CD4+ T cells, which were negatively isolated. The germline V and J ends were trimmed by 5 bases and 0 bases, with 10 bases remaining between them. The CDR3 has 14 amino acids. Random-hexamer reverse transcription was applied to roughly 0.5 to 1 ug RNA. TCRdb ran MiXCR on the immunoSEQ multiplex PCR reads and lists one entry per CDR3 protein. The sample records approximately 170,000 distinct CDR3 sequences, just under 95% being singletons. The sequencing sample was made of CD4+ T cells from PBMCs. The origin of this receptor is a human donor in good health. The chain employs TRBV12-3 or TRBV12-4 and TRBJ1-2; D is ambiguous. CDR3 protein: CASSRAGSNYGYTF. In DNA, the CDR3 is TGTGCCAGCAGTCGCGCAGGATCTAACTATGGCTACACCTTC.